This TCR beta chain was obtained from a study of CD8 T cells in Susac syndrome. Study-level points and caveats: The authors acknowledged that the study's TCR sequencing and HLA analysis involved relatively few individuals.

As for this clonotype: What it binds is unknown.

CDR3 length: 13 residues. The ends were cut back, 2 bases at V and 1 base at J, with 8 bases in the middle. Germline-derived CDR1 and CDR2 are SQVTM and ANQGSEA. With random hexamers, reverse transcription was performed on about 0.45 to 1 ug of RNA. TCR beta CDR3 was amplified by immunoSEQ multiplex PCR. This amplification extended across 54 Vbeta and 13 Jbeta segments. TCRdb ran MiXCR on the immunoSEQ multiplex PCR reads and lists one entry per CDR3 protein. There are approximately 100,000 distinct CDR3 sequences in the sample; 80% to 95% occur only once, and approximately 0.12% lies in the top ten. High-throughput TCR beta sequencing covered peripheral CD8+ and CD4+ T cells. TEMRA cells were FACS-enriched, unlike CD8+ and CD4+ T cells, which were negatively isolated.

The sequence was obtained from a human donor in good health. The chain has TRBV29-1 and TRBJ2-5; a possible D gene is TRBD2 (5 bases). The sample was CD8+ T cells from PBMCs. CDR3 protein: CSVEFGIQETQYF. DNA of the CDR3: TGCAGCGTTGAATTCGGGATCCAAGAGACCCAGTACTTC.